Listed here are 13 T cell receptor beta chains from one sample, sequenced in a study of T-cell reconstitution after alpha-beta-depleted transplantation in children. For TCRbeta, the library was prepared with unique molecular identifiers. TCRdb itself ran the PCR reads through MiXCR, one entry per CDR3 protein. The data show 300,000 to 400,000 distinct CDR3 sequences, 15% to 20% seen once. This specimen was PBMCs, mostly from graft donor cells, taken 360 days after TCRalphabeta/CD19-depleted stem cell transplant. Receptors originate from a male patient between 2 and 10 years old who had a stem cell transplant for acute lymphoblastic leukemia, so the T cells may come from the graft donor.

This clonotype appeared a few times. This chain joins TRBV28 and TRBJ2-4; 13 bases are shared with TRBD2. The CDR3 extends over 15 amino acids. Germline loops: CDR1 MDHEN, CDR2 SYDVKM. V gave up 2 bases and J gave up 12 bases; unmatched junction bases: 7. The DNA of the CDR3 is TGTGCCAGCAGTTTAAGAGGACTAGCGGGAGACTCTCAGTACTTC. Translating gives CASSLRGLAGDSQYF.

The chain employs TRBV27 and TRBJ2-1; D unresolved. The germline V and J ends were trimmed by 2 bases and 0 bases, with 8 bases remaining between them. Germline loops: CDR1 MNHEY, CDR2 SMNVEV (reference sequence). The CDR3 runs 15 residues. CDR3 nucleotides: TGTGCCAGCAGTTTAGGACCGGCCTCCTACAATGAGCAGTTCTTC. Protein product: CASSLGPASYNEQFF.

This clonotype has just a few counts. The chain recombines TRBV20-1 with TRBJ2-1; 16 bases fit TRBD2. Looked up from germline, CDR1 is DFQATT and CDR2 is SNEGSKA (reference sequence). V was clipped by 7 bases and J by 5 bases; unmatched bases: 11. This CDR3 has 17 amino acids. The CDR3 bases are TGCAGTGGCCCGGGACTAGCGGGAGGGGTGACCCACAATGAGCAGTTCTTC. This sequence encodes CSGPGLAGGVTHNEQFF.

Turning to this clonotype: A read error may account for a junction end that differs from germline. The gene calls are TRBV20-1 and TRBJ2-7; 8 bases match TRBD2. This CDR3 is 15 amino acids long. Germline V lookup: CDR1 DFQATT, CDR2 SNEGSKA (reference sequence). CDR3 DNA: TGCAGTGCTAGAGGGGGCGGAAGCGGGAGAGGTCCTGGGGTTTTC. Its protein product is CSARGGGSGRGPGVF.

The rearrangement uses TRBV3-1 and TRBJ1-2, with D maybe TRBD1 (5 bases). V was cut by 1 base and J by 8 bases, with 8 bases left in between. This CDR3 has 12 residues. From germline, CDR1 is LGHDT and CDR2 YNNKEL (reference sequence). The CDR3 sequence: CASSQGGNGYTF. CDR3 bases: TGTGCCAGCAGCCAAGGGGGCAACGGCTACACCTTC.

The table lists this clonotype with a few counts. V is TRBV2 and J is TRBJ2-7, with 12 bases lining up with TRBD2. This CDR3 contains 15 residues. J lost 2 bases, V lost 4 bases, and 3 bases had no gene match. CDR1 SNHLY and CDR2 FYNNEI come from the germline V gene. In DNA, the CDR3 is TGTGCCAGCAGTGGACTAGCGGGAGCTACCTACGAGCAGTACTTC. Encoded protein: CASSGLAGATYEQYF.

This clonotype was recorded at least ten times. This chain connects TRBV12-3 or TRBV12-4 to TRBJ2-2; maybe TRBD1 (6 bases). V shed 7 bases and J shed 6 bases, with 15 bases lying between them. The CDR3 has 14 residues. The CDR3 sequence is CASNPQGVPGELFF. The DNA for the CDR3 is TGTGCCAGCAACCCACAGGGAGTTCCCGGGGAGCTGTTTTTT.

A few counts support this clonotype. The J gene is TRBJ1-3, the V gene TRBV29-1; no clear D gene. Per the germline V gene, CDR1 is SQVTM and CDR2 is ANQGSEA. V was cut by 4 bases and J by 3 bases, with 4 bases left in between. CDR3 size: 11 residues. The CDR3 bases are TGCAGCGTTGCCTTTGGAAACACCATATATTTT. It is translated as CSVAFGNTIYF.

V and J are TRBV3-1 and TRBJ2-1; TRBD1 is a possible D gene (5 bases). This CDR3 is 16 amino acids long. Germline CDR1 LGHDT, CDR2 YNNKEL (reference sequence). The V gene lost 0 bases and the J gene lost 2 bases, with 11 bases spanning the gap. The CDR3 here is CASSQDRVGPYNEQFF. CDR3 nucleotides: TGTGCCAGCAGCCAAGACAGGGTCGGGCCCTACAATGAGCAGTTCTTC.

Concerning this clonotype: A read error is possible here, since a much larger clone lies one base away. The chain links TRBV7-9 to TRBJ2-4; 10 nucleotides align to TRBD1. This CDR3 is built from 16 residues. In germline, CDR1 is SEHNR, CDR2 FQNEAQ (reference sequence). With V trimmed by 0 bases and J by 5 bases, 4 bases remained unmatched. The CDR3 bases are TGTGCCAGCAGCTTAGCTCCCGGGACAGGGGAAAACATTCAGTACTTC. Its protein is CASSLAPGTGENIQYF.

This clonotype has more than one count but fewer than ten. This chain's CDR3 is CASTLGRDNNEQFF. In nucleotides, the CDR3 is TGTGCCAGCACACTTGGTAGGGACAACAATGAGCAGTTCTTC. This chain joins TRBV5-4 and TRBJ2-1; perhaps TRBD1 as D (6 bases). This CDR3 region has 14 residues. Germline V lookup: CDR1 SGHNT, CDR2 YYREEE (reference sequence). Between the trimmed V and J ends, which lost 6 bases and 5 bases, there was a span of 15 bases.

This clonotype has a handful of counts. J is TRBJ2-7 and V is TRBV3-1; 7 bases align to TRBD1. V was pared by 10 bases and J by 0 bases, with 6 bases of the junction left unmatched. The V gene's germline CDR1 is LGHDT and CDR2 YNNKEL (reference sequence). This CDR3 has 13 residues. CDR3 nucleotide sequence: TGTGCCACCAGGGACAGCCTCTCCTACGAGCAGTACTTC. As protein: CATRDSLSYEQYF.

Worth noting for this clonotype: A much larger clone differs by one base, so this may be a read error. The chain recombines TRBV11-1 with TRBJ2-1; 7 bases line up with TRBD2. Germline V gene sequence: CDR1 SGHAT, CDR2 FQDESV (reference sequence). The CDR3 extends over 18 amino acids. V gave up 0 bases and J gave up 0 bases; unmatched junction bases: 8. The CDR3 spells CASSLAHRRESSYNEQFF. The CDR3 DNA reads as TGTGCCAGCAGCTTAGCCCACCGGCGGGAGTCCTCCTACAATGAGCAGTTCTTC.